This TCR beta chain was recovered during a study of regulatory T cells in long-lasting Graves disease. The V end lost 5 bases, the J end lost 0 bases, and 14 bases lay between the germline ends. This CDR3 has 16 residues. According to the study, TCR beta libraries were built with iRepertoire HTBI primers and CDR3-region Arm-PCR. TCRdb re-derived calls from the multiplex PCR reads in MiXCR, one entry per CDR3 protein. Here the sample spans about 660,000 distinct CDR3 sequences, around 32% being singletons. Time point: persistent/refractory GD, antithyroid drugs over 5 years with positive TRAb. RNA isolated from PBMCs was used to make the TCR library.

This receptor was taken from a female donor with Graves disease. Sequenced material: peripheral blood mononuclear cells (PBMCs), taken when the disease was refractory, from a patient treated with antithyroid drugs. The J gene is TRBJ1-3, the V gene TRBV12-3 or TRBV12-4; D is ambiguous. The DNA for the CDR3 is TGTGCCAGCAGTCCGCACGTCTTCCCCTCTGGAAACACCATATATTTT. This encodes CASSPHVFPSGNTIYF.